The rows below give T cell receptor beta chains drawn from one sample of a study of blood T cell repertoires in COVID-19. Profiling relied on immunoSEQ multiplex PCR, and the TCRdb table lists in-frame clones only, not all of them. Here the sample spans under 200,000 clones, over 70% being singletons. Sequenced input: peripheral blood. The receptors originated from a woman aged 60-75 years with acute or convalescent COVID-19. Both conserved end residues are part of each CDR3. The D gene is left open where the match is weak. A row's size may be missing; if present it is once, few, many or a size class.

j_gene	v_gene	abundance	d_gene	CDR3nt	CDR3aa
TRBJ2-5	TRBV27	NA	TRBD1	TGTGCCAGCAGAAGACAGGGGAACCACCAAGAGACCCAGTACTTC	CASRRQGNHQETQYF
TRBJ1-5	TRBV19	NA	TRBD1	TGTGCCAGTAGTAAGACAGGGAGCAATCAGCCCCAGCATTTT	CASSKTGSNQPQHF
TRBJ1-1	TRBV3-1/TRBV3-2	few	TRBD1	TGTGCCAGCAGCCAAGGGACAGGGGGCCGAAGGAACACTGAAGCTTTCTTT	CASSQGTGGRRNTEAFF
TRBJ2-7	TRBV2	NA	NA	TGTGCCAGCAGGGGAGAAGTTTACGAGCAGTACTTC	CASRGEVYEQYF
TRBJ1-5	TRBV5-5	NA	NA	TGTGCCAGCAGCCCTTTTTCTGGGGCTCGCAATCAGCCCCAGCATTTT	CASSPFSGARNQPQHF
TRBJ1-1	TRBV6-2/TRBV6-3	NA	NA	TGTGCCAGCAGTTACGGGCGAGGGGGTTACACTGAAGCTTTCTTT	CASSYGRGGYTEAFF
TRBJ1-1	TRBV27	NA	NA	TGTGCCAGTTCAAGTAGACTTTTGAACACTGAAGCTTTCTTT	CASSSRLLNTEAFF
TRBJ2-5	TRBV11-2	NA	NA	TGTGCCAGCAGCTTAGACGGGATCCACCAAGAGACCCAGTACTTC	CASSLDGIHQETQYF
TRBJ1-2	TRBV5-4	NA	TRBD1	TGTGCCAGCAGCACCCGACAGGGTGGCTATGGCTACACCTTC	CASSTRQGGYGYTF
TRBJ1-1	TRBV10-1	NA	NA	TGCGCCAGCAGCGCGACAGGGAACACTGAAGCTTTCTTT	CASSATGNTEAFF
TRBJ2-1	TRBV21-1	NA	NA	TGTGCCAGCCCCAACAAAAAAAGCGGGGGGACCTACAATGAGCAGTTCTTC	CASPNKKSGGTYNEQFF
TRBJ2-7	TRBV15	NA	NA	TGTGCCACCAGCCGACAGAGAGGCTACGAGCAGTACTTC	CATSRQRGYEQYF
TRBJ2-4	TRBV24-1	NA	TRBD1	TGTGCCACCAGTGACACCCCCGGGACAGGCGATAAAAACATTCAGTACTTC	CATSDTPGTGDKNIQYF
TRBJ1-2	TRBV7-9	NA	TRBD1	TGTGCCAGCAGCTTAACAGGGGGAGGCTACACCTTC	CASSLTGGGYTF